These T cell receptor beta chains were read from a single sample in a study of blood T cell repertoires in COVID-19. This table comes from immunoSEQ multiplex PCR, and its TCRdb copy is limited to in-frame clones, with some not included. The sample carries approximately 200,000 clones, 70% to 85% recorded once. Sequenced sample: PBMCs or T cells enriched from blood (not recorded which). The receptors come from a young woman who had recovered from COVID-19. The CDR3 runs from the conserved cysteine through the conserved F or W. The D gene is left open where the match is weak. A row's size may be missing; if present it is once, few, many or a size class.

cdr3_length	d_call	v_call	clone_size	j_call	cdr3_nt	cdr3_aa
13	NA	TRBV19	NA	TRBJ2-2	TGTGCCAGTAGTATAGGGAGGATCGGGGAGCTGTTTTTT	CASSIGRIGELFF
16	TRBD2	TRBV27	NA	TRBJ2-1	TGTGCCAGCAGTTTCGGACTAGCGGGAGTCTCAAATGAGCAGTTCTTC	CASSFGLAGVSNEQFF
14	NA	TRBV3-1/TRBV3-2	NA	TRBJ1-5	TGTGCCAGCAGCCCTGGGGGGGCGGCCCCGCCCCAGCATTTT	CASSPGGAAPPQHF
13	NA	TRBV19	once	TRBJ2-3	TGTGCCAGTAGGTTAGCGGGCACAGATACGCAGTATTTT	CASRLAGTDTQYF
16	TRBD2	TRBV7-2	NA	TRBJ2-2	TGTGCCAGCAGCTTAAAGGGACTAGCGGTTACCGGGGAGCTGTTTTTT	CASSLKGLAVTGELFF
17	NA	TRBV11-2	NA	TRBJ1-1	TGTGCCAGCAGCTTACGCAATCCCCAAGGGGTGAACACTGAAGCTTTCTTT	CASSLRNPQGVNTEAFF
12	NA	TRBV20-1	NA	TRBJ2-7	TGCAGTGCTAGTGAGGGTCTTTCCGTCAGGAACTTC	CSASEGLSVRNF
17	TRBD2	TRBV19	NA	TRBJ2-7	TGTGCCAGTAGTATGGGAAAAGGACTAGCGGGGACAATAGAGCAGTACTTC	CASSMGKGLAGTIEQYF
15	TRBD1	TRBV5-1	once	TRBJ1-3	TGCGCCAGCAGCTTTGTGGGACAGGGGGGAAACACCATATATTTT	CASSFVGQGGNTIYF
16	TRBD1	TRBV7-8	NA	TRBJ1-1	TGTGCCAGCAGCCCCAGGGGACAGGGGTTAGGCACTGAAGCTTTCTTT	CASSPRGQGLGTEAFF
12	NA	TRBV4-1	few	TRBJ1-6	TGCGCCAGCAAGGGACTCAATTCACCCCTCCACTTT	CASKGLNSPLHF
14	TRBD1	TRBV19	NA	TRBJ1-2	TGTGCCAGTAGTAGACGACAGGGGGTGGATGGCTACACCTTC	CASSRRQGVDGYTF
15	NA	TRBV7-9	once	TRBJ1-1	TGTGCCAGCAGCTCGGGTTCCCGGATGAACACTGAAGCTTTCTTT	CASSSGSRMNTEAFF
14	TRBD1	TRBV28	NA	TRBJ1-1	TGTGCCAGCAGTTCGGGACAGGGGAACACTGAAGCTTTCTTT	CASSSGQGNTEAFF
16	NA	TRBV7-2	few	TRBJ1-6	TGTGCCAGCAGCTTAGTTCCCTACACTAGTAATTCACCCCTCCACTTT	CASSLVPYTSNSPLHF
16	TRBD1	TRBV5-1	once	TRBJ2-7	TGCGCCAGCAGCTTGACGACCGGACAGGGGGGAGCCGAGCAGTACTTC	CASSLTTGQGGAEQYF
13	TRBD2	TRBV5-6	NA	TRBJ2-1	TGTGCCAGCAGCTTGGGGACTAGCTTCGAGCAGTTCTTC	CASSLGTSFEQFF
17	TRBD2	TRBV7-2	NA	TRBJ2-2	TGTGCCAGCAGCTTAGAGCGGGAGGGCCCACTATCCGGGGAGCTGTTTTTT	CASSLEREGPLSGELFF
15	TRBD2	TRBV7-3	NA	TRBJ2-7	TGTGCCAGCAGCATACTAGCGGGGGAGTTCAACGAGCAGTACTTC	CASSILAGEFNEQYF
15	NA	TRBV19	few	TRBJ1-3	TGTGCCAGTACCAGGACACCCCTCTCTGGAAACACCATATATTTT	CASTRTPLSGNTIYF
14	TRBD2	TRBV3-1/TRBV3-2	once	TRBJ2-5	TGTGCCAGCAGAACTAGCGGGAGTGGGGAGACCCAGTACTTC	CASRTSGSGETQYF
18	TRBD2	TRBV18	NA	TRBJ2-4	TGTGCCAGCTCACCACCTCCGAGCGGGGGCCTAGCCAAAAACATTCAGTACTTC	CASSPPPSGGLAKNIQYF
18	TRBD1	TRBV6-6	few	TRBJ1-1	TGTGCCAGCAGTCCTCTTGCGGGGACAGGGATGGGGAACACTGAAGCTTTCTTT	CASSPLAGTGMGNTEAFF
13	NA	TRBV5-4	NA	TRBJ2-5	TGTGCCAGCAGCGGAGTGGGTTCAGAGACCCAGTACTTC	CASSGVGSETQYF
13	NA	TRBV5-1	NA	TRBJ2-5	TGCGCCAGCAGCTTGGTAGTTCAAGAGACCCAGTACTTC	CASSLVVQETQYF
14	NA	TRBV2	NA	TRBJ1-4	TGTGCCAGCACCGGGCCCCCCAAGGGGGAAAAACTGTTTTTT	CASTGPPKGEKLFF
13	NA	TRBV30	NA	TRBJ2-7	TGTGCCGGCCACTTAGGAGCAGGGGACGAGCAGTACTTC	CAGHLGAGDEQYF
16	TRBD1	TRBV4-1	NA	TRBJ1-5	TGCGCCAGCAGCCAAGACCGACAGGGGGCGTATCAGCCCCAGCATTTT	CASSQDRQGAYQPQHF
13	NA	TRBV28	NA	TRBJ1-1	TGTGCCAGCACCACTGAATTGAACACTGAAGCTTTCTTT	CASTTELNTEAFF
16	NA	TRBV28	NA	TRBJ1-2	TGTGCCAGCAGTTTAACCCCCTGGGGGGCTAACTATGGCTACACCTTC	CASSLTPWGANYGYTF
15	TRBD1	TRBV3-1/TRBV3-2	NA	TRBJ1-2	TGTGCCAGCAGCAGAGTGGACAGGCGTAACTATGGCTACACCTTC	CASSRVDRRNYGYTF
13	NA	TRBV28	NA	TRBJ2-1	TGTGCCAGCAGTGCGATAATGGAGCAGAAGCAGTTCTTC	CASSAIMEQKQFF
13	NA	TRBV29-1	NA	TRBJ1-1	TGCAGCGTTGAAAAAGGGAGGGGAACTGAAGCTTTCTTT	CSVEKGRGTEAFF
17	NA	TRBV1	NA	TRBJ2-7	TGCACCAGCAGCCAAGATACCGGGACTAGCGGGAGTCGGGAGCAGTACTTC	CTSSQDTGTSGSREQYF
14	NA	TRBV9	NA	TRBJ2-1	TGTGCCAGCGCACAGGCCGGCTCCTACAATGAGCAGTTCTTC	CASAQAGSYNEQFF
14	TRBD2	TRBV19	few	TRBJ2-5	TGTGCCAGTAGTATAGCGGGAGGGCCAGAGACCCAGTACTTC	CASSIAGGPETQYF
16	TRBD2	TRBV27	NA	TRBJ2-5	TGTGCCAGCAGTCTGACTAGCGGGGGGGCATTGAAGACCCAGTACTTC	CASSLTSGGALKTQYF
15	NA	TRBV5-1	NA	TRBJ2-1	TGCGCCAGCACCGCAACATTGGGCTCTGGGAATGAGCAGTTCTTC	CASTATLGSGNEQFF
18	TRBD2	TRBV29-1	NA	TRBJ2-2	TGCAGCGTTGAACCGTACAGATCCACCGGGGGGATCACCGGGGAGCTGTTTTTT	CSVEPYRSTGGITGELFF
16	TRBD1	TRBV3-1/TRBV3-2	NA	TRBJ1-2	TGTGCCAGCAGCCAGGGGACAGGGGCTTTTAACTATGGCTACACCTTC	CASSQGTGAFNYGYTF
15	NA	TRBV9	NA	TRBJ1-5	TGTGCCAGCAGCGTAGGAGGGGTCGCGGGACAGCCCCAGCATTTT	CASSVGGVAGQPQHF
13	NA	TRBV19	NA	TRBJ2-3	TGTGCCAGTAGTTGGGCTAGCACAGATACGCAGTATTTT	CASSWASTDTQYF
13	NA	TRBV30	NA	TRBJ1-5	TGTGCCTGGAGCTTGGGGGAGGATCAGCCCCAGCATTTT	CAWSLGEDQPQHF
16	TRBD2	TRBV5-1	NA	TRBJ2-1	TGCGCCAGCAGCTTGGCCGGGGAACTAGCGGGAGAGAAGCAGTTCTTC	CASSLAGELAGEKQFF
13	TRBD1	TRBV18	NA	TRBJ1-1	TGTGCCAGCTCACCTAGCCGGGACAGGGATGCTTTCTTT	CASSPSRDRDAFF
18	TRBD2	TRBV5-1	NA	TRBJ2-4	TGCGCCAGCAGCCAACTGGGGGAGGGCCAGGGAGCCAAAAACATTCAGTACTTC	CASSQLGEGQGAKNIQYF
15	TRBD1	TRBV6-5	once	TRBJ1-5	TGTGCCAGTAGACCCGGGACAGGGGGTGATCAGCCCCAGCATTTT	CASRPGTGGDQPQHF
12	NA	TRBV29-1	NA	TRBJ1-2	TGCAGCGTGAACTCGGGGGGGGTTGGCTACACCTTC	CSVNSGGVGYTF
14	NA	TRBV11-2	NA	TRBJ2-5	TGTGCCAGCAGCTTAGACCCCCGGGGGGAGACCCAGTACTTC	CASSLDPRGETQYF